The source of this T cell receptor beta chain is a study of blood T cell repertoires in COVID-19. Trimming shortened V by 1 base and J by 4 bases, and 10 bases separated the two germline ends. The CDR3 has 14 residues. CDR1 is MDHEN and CDR2 is SYDVKM in the germline V gene. The table came from immunoSEQ multiplex PCR; TCRdb's copy has only in-frame clones and leaves some out. The data show some 180,000 clones, with over 80% seen just once and 6.5% to 9.5% held by the top ten. The J gene is TRBJ1-1, the V gene TRBV28; tentatively, D is TRBD1 (5 bases). The receptor's source is an older woman with COVID-19, enrolled during active disease. The sample taken for sequencing was peripheral blood. Written as DNA, the CDR3 is TGTGCCAGCAGTTTATCAGGGTTGGGCACTGAAGCTTTCTTT. Protein sequence: CASSLSGLGTEAFF. Together with reference TRBV28 and TRBJ1-1, the CDR3 gives the full variable domain: DVKVTQSSRYLVKRTGEKVFLECVQDMDHENMFWYRQDPGLGLRLIYFSYDVKMKEKGDIPEGYSVSREKKERFSLILESASTNQTSMYLCASSLSGLGTEAFFGQGTRLTVV.